These T cell receptor beta chains were read from a single sample in a study of cytomegalovirus exposure and HLA in healthy donors. Repertoires were generated with immunoSEQ multiplex PCR, while TCRdb's copy carries only in-frame clones and drops some. This table holds approximately 82,000 clones, about a tenth found once. The sample was PBMCs. The receptors stem from a man aged 55 to 70 in good health and CMV-seropositive. CDR3s include the opening cysteine and the closing phenylalanine or tryptophan. D genes are given only for firm matches. Clone size is shown for a subset of rows, as once, few, many or a class of expanded clone.

D gene: .; V gene: TRBV5-4; J gene: TRBJ2-7; clone size: .; CDR3 protein: CASSSTMGTDTYEQYF; CDR3 DNA: TGTGCCAGCAGCTCCACCATGGGGACTGATACCTACGAGCAGTACTTC
D gene: .; V gene: TRBV10-3; J gene: TRBJ2-5; clone size: .; CDR3 protein: CAISTEGGAGETQYF; CDR3 DNA: TGTGCCATCAGTACGGAAGGCGGGGCGGGGGAGACCCAGTACTTC
D gene: TRBD2; V gene: TRBV11-2; J gene: TRBJ2-7; clone size: once; CDR3 protein: CASSPGLVPHEQYF; CDR3 DNA: TGTGCCAGCAGCCCAGGACTAGTCCCCCACGAGCAGTACTTC
D gene: .; V gene: TRBV4-2; J gene: TRBJ2-1; clone size: .; CDR3 protein: CASSQVLSVSYNEQFF; CDR3 DNA: TGTGCCAGCAGCCAAGTTCTTAGCGTGTCCTACAATGAGCAGTTCTTC
D gene: .; V gene: TRBV6-5; J gene: TRBJ2-7; clone size: few; CDR3 protein: CASSYSIRRNEQYF; CDR3 DNA: TGTGCCAGCAGTTACTCGATCAGGCGAAACGAGCAGTACTTC
D gene: TRBD1; V gene: TRBV18; J gene: TRBJ2-2; clone size: .; CDR3 protein: CASSPPGQGVSGELFF; CDR3 DNA: TGTGCCAGCTCACCACCGGGACAGGGGGTCTCCGGGGAGCTGTTTTTT
D gene: TRBD2; V gene: TRBV6-5; J gene: TRBJ2-3; clone size: .; CDR3 protein: CASTRLAGDTQYF; CDR3 DNA: TGTGCCAGCACCCGACTAGCGGGAGATACGCAGTATTTT
D gene: TRBD1; V gene: TRBV29-1; J gene: TRBJ2-2; clone size: few; CDR3 protein: CSVGADRGGTGELFF; CDR3 DNA: TGCAGCGTTGGAGCCGACAGGGGTGGGACCGGGGAGCTGTTTTTT
D gene: TRBD1; V gene: TRBV7-3; J gene: TRBJ2-5; clone size: few; CDR3 protein: CASSFGRGQETQYF; CDR3 DNA: TGTGCCAGCAGCTTCGGCAGGGGGCAGGAGACCCAGTACTTC
D gene: .; V gene: TRBV29-1; J gene: TRBJ1-1; clone size: few; CDR3 protein: CSVESAARTEAFF; CDR3 DNA: TGCAGCGTTGAGTCGGCAGCGAGGACTGAAGCTTTCTTT
D gene: .; V gene: TRBV29-1; J gene: TRBJ1-4; clone size: .; CDR3 protein: CSATRGEKLFF; CDR3 DNA: TGCAGCGCCACGCGGGGTGAAAAACTGTTTTTT
D gene: .; V gene: TRBV15; J gene: TRBJ2-1; clone size: .; CDR3 protein: CATSGGTAYNEQFF; CDR3 DNA: TGTGCCACCAGCGGCGGGACAGCATACAATGAGCAGTTCTTC
D gene: .; V gene: TRBV14; J gene: TRBJ1-1; clone size: few; CDR3 protein: CASSQLPGGTEAFF; CDR3 DNA: TGTGCCAGCAGCCAACTTCCGGGGGGGACTGAAGCTTTCTTT
D gene: TRBD1; V gene: TRBV5-1; J gene: TRBJ1-1; clone size: few; CDR3 protein: CASSLLQGADTEAFF; CDR3 DNA: TGCGCCAGCAGCTTGTTACAGGGGGCGGACACTGAAGCTTTCTTT
D gene: .; V gene: TRBV28; J gene: TRBJ1-3; clone size: .; CDR3 protein: CASSFPEVLPSGNTIYF; CDR3 DNA: TGTGCCAGCAGTTTCCCTGAGGTCCTTCCCTCTGGAAACACCATATATTTT
D gene: TRBD1; V gene: TRBV10-3; J gene: TRBJ1-6; clone size: .; CDR3 protein: CAISDWDSDSPLHF; CDR3 DNA: TGTGCCATCAGCGATTGGGACAGCGATTCACCCCTCCACTTT